The entry that follows covers one T cell receptor (beta chain) sequence. This clone was counted between two and nine times. Its binding antigen is unknown. Within one base of it there is no much larger clone, and no base qualities were kept. Healthy controls were over 15 blood donors whose buffy coats were used, with a median age of about 55 years (range about 20-80) and about 55% female. CD4+ and CD8+ cells were isolated by positive magnetic bead selection on an AutoMACS, and purity was checked by flow cytometry. Peripheral blood mononuclear cells were isolated by Ficoll-Paque PLUS density gradient separation. DNA was extracted from CD4-enriched, CD8-enriched or PBMC samples with Nucleospin Tissue or Tissue XS kits and quantified with a Qubit 2.0 fluorometer. Sequencing of TCRB CDR3 was done on genomic DNA with the immunoSEQ assay. The original pipeline was this. Only productive TCRB rearrangements were included in the analyses. Clonality was calculated as a Shannon entropy-based productive clonality index, and a clone was defined by a unique TCRB CDR3 sequence. Repertoire overlap between two samples was calculated from the template counts of each clone relative to total templates per sample. V-gene usage from TCRB sequencing and V-gene usage measured by flow cytometry were correlated (Spearman r of roughly 0.56). TCRdb carries this immuneACCESS record with in-frame sequences only. Its versions omit some clonotypes, under half of them owing to an unresolved V gene in the studies checked, with the rest unexplained. V, J and clone size were drawn from that table, and D and trimming were deduced from the DNA. The sample contains more than 9,500 clones, 83% of them found a single time. The ten biggest clones cover around 14% of the sample.

This sample was included in a study of somatic mutations in cytotoxic T cells in rheumatoid arthritis (dated by TCRdb to about 2017). Background on the whole study: Sorted V beta1+ cells also underwent TCRB sequencing, and some V beta antibody-stained T-cell populations were flow-sorted at nearly 100% purity on a FACSAria II or Sony SH800. To characterize clonality, the study used TCRB deep sequencing while asking whether somatic mutations are carried by expanded CD8+ T-cell clones in newly diagnosed, untreated rheumatoid arthritis. A total of 65 or so rheumatoid arthritis patients and roughly 18 healthy controls underwent TCRB deep sequencing. Patients and controls did not essentially differ in median age, which was nearly identical between the groups. General conclusions and limits of the study: In about an eighth of the roughly 65 patients the largest CD8+ clone exceeded 20% of CD8+ cells, and several identical CD8+ TCRB sequences were shared between blood and synovial fluid. It was unknown which antigens the expanded CD8+ clones targeted, and their absence from virus-specific databases did not exclude viral specificity. An increase of CD8+ clonality with age was seen in patients (Spearman r ~ 0.51) but not in healthy controls. Rheumatoid arthritis patients and age-matched healthy controls did not significantly differ in CD8+ T-cell clonality. The finding that TRBV07 was slightly underrepresented in patients was left unadjusted for multiple comparisons.

The CDR3 goes from the cysteine to the phenylalanine over 12 residues. Only the CDR3 region is kept as DNA, spanning 36 bases read in frame from base 1. CDR1 and CDR2 were assigned from the germline V gene (reference sequence) as LNHDA and SQIVND. The junction carries 9 bases between V and J, which are trimmed by 5 bases and 7 bases respectively. The sample taken for sequencing was CD8+ T cells sorted from blood. This TCR was sampled from a woman aged 55-75 years in good health. The chain is encoded by TRBV19 joined to TRBJ2-1, with TRBD1 perhaps the D gene, on 6 matching bases. DNA sequence: TGTGCCAGTAGTCCACAGGGAAATGAGCAGTTCTTC. Translated, this is CASSPQGNEQFF.